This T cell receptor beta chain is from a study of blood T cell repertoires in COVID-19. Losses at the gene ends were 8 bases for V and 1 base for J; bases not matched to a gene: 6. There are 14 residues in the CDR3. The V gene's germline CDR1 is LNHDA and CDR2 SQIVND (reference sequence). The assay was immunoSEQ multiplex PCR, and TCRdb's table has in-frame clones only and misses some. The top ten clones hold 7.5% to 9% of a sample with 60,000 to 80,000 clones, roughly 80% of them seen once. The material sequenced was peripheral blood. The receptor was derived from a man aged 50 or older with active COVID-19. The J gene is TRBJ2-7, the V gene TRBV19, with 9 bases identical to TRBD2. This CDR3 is CASSIAGVSYEQYF. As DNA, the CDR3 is TGTGCCAGTTCAATAGCGGGAGTGTCCTACGAGCAGTACTTC.